These 30 T cell receptor beta chains were all obtained from the same sample, sequenced in a study of CD8 T cells in cerebrospinal fluid in Alzheimer's disease. From the 10x single-cell sequencing reads, TCRdb lists one entry per CDR3 protein and no DNA. The sample includes about 1,200 distinct CDR3 sequences. Material for sequencing was cerebrospinal fluid. Source of these receptors: a human donor with Parkinson's disease.

This clonotype is labeled medium-sized based on frequency. The J gene is TRBJ2-5, the V gene TRBV11-3; TCRdb selects TRBD2, and the lack of DNA leaves this call unchecked. Germline V CDR1 and CDR2: SGHNT, YENEEA. CDR3 length: 13 residues. CDR3 region: CASSSGGEETQYF.

This clonotype counts as medium-sized by frequency. V gene TRBV28 combines with J gene TRBJ2-1. This CDR3 is built from 11 residues. CDR1 is MDHEN, CDR2 SYDVKM, per germline. CDR3 protein: CASSPYNEQFF.

Its frequency marks this clonotype as medium-sized. The chain links TRBV7-2 to TRBJ2-2. Germline loops: CDR1 SGHTA, CDR2 FQGNSA. The CDR3 extends over 15 amino acids. CDR3 sequence: CASSYRGVNTGELFF.

This clonotype is classed as medium-sized (0.01 to 0.1%) by frequency. J is TRBJ1-6 and V is TRBV18; TCRdb lists TRBD1, though no DNA is available to test this call. The CDR3 has 15 residues. The germline gives CDR1 KGHSH, CDR2 LQKENI. CDR3 loop: CASSPVPASNSPLHF.

This clonotype registers large by frequency. The chain employs TRBV7-2 and TRBJ1-4; TCRdb names TRBD1, which stays unverified in the absence of DNA. The CDR3 spans 16 residues. CDR1 is SGHTA and CDR2 is FQGNSA in the germline V gene. The CDR3 loop is CASSLSLTGRREKLFF.

This clonotype registers medium-sized by frequency. The genes are TRBV2 and TRBJ1-2; checking the TCRdb D call of TRBD1 is not possible without DNA. This CDR3 comprises 15 residues. The germline V gene has CDR1 SNHLY and CDR2 FYNNEI. CDR3: CANPKKTGTGNGYTF.

By frequency, this clonotype registers large. V usage is TRBV14 and J usage is TRBJ2-2; the D gene TCRdb calls, TRBD1, cannot be checked with no DNA. Germline V gene sequence: CDR1 SGHDN, CDR2 FVKESK. The CDR3 runs 14 residues. The CDR3 is CASSPRQGPGELFF.

Measured by frequency, this clonotype is medium-sized. This sequence joins TRBV20-1 and TRBJ2-3. Per the germline V gene, CDR1 is DFQATT and CDR2 is SNEGSKA (reference sequence). The length of the CDR3 is 12 residues. CDR3 sequence reads: CSARGFTDTQYF.

Considering frequency, this clonotype is medium-sized. The V and J genes are TRBV12-3 or TRBV12-4 and TRBJ1-2; TCRdb's D call, TRBD1, is unchecked because there is no DNA. The CDR3 is made up of 13 amino acids. CDR3 amino acids: CASSPDSNYGYTF.

This clonotype registers medium-sized (0.01 to 0.1%) by frequency. The chain is built from TRBV2 and TRBJ2-2; the D call from TCRdb, TRBD2, cannot be confirmed without DNA. CDR3 length: 17 residues. Looked up from germline, CDR1 is SNHLY and CDR2 is FYNNEI. The CDR3 sequence: CASSDPAGGMSTGRLFF.

This clonotype ranks as medium-sized in terms of frequency. The chain has TRBV20-1 and TRBJ1-1; the D call of TRBD1 rests on TCRdb alone, since no DNA is present to check it. The germline gives CDR1 DFQATT, CDR2 SNEGSKA (reference sequence). The length of the CDR3 is 11 residues. CDR3 sequence reads: CSAQGYTEAFF.

The chain joins TRBV20-1 to TRBJ2-5. The V gene's germline CDR1 is DFQATT and CDR2 SNEGSKA (reference sequence). The CDR3 is 14 amino acids. The CDR3 spells CSAREQGYQETQYF.

This clonotype counts as medium-sized (0.01 to 0.1%) by frequency. V gene TRBV5-6 combines with J gene TRBJ2-7. Looked up from germline, CDR1 is SGHDT and CDR2 is YYEEEE. The CDR3 covers 16 residues. This CDR3 reads CASSLYTTAGRNEQYF.

This clonotype registers medium-sized by frequency. J is TRBJ1-1 and V is TRBV20-1; TCRdb's assignment of TRBD1 cannot be checked, as there is no DNA. CDR3 length: 13 amino acids. Germline CDR1 is DFQATT and CDR2 is SNEGSKA (reference sequence). This CDR3 reads CSAPGPANTEAFF.

This clonotype is medium-sized (0.01 to 0.1%) by frequency. The V gene is TRBV20-1, the J gene TRBJ2-1; TCRdb's D gene call, TRBD1, goes unchecked for lack of DNA. CDR3 size: 12 residues. Germline V CDR1 and CDR2: DFQATT, SNEGSKA (reference sequence). The CDR3 loop is CSVAGDYNEQFF.

This clonotype is labeled medium-sized based on frequency. V is TRBV20-1 and J is TRBJ2-1. Germline assignment: CDR1 DFQATT and CDR2 SNEGSKA (reference sequence). The CDR3 contains 16 residues. CDR3 in amino acids: CSARDPSGSSYNEQFF.

This clonotype registers medium-sized by frequency. V usage is TRBV6-5 and J usage is TRBJ2-5. Germline loops: CDR1 MNHEY, CDR2 SVGAGI. CDR3 length equals 13 residues. CDR3 sequence: CASSYSRFETQYF.

This clonotype is called large based on its frequency. The rearrangement joins TRBV11-2 to TRBJ1-1. The CDR3 has 11 residues. Per the germline V gene, CDR1 is SGHAT and CDR2 is FQNNGV. The CDR3 loop is CASSLDTQAFF.

Considering frequency, this clonotype is medium-sized (0.01 to 0.1%). J is TRBJ1-3 and V is TRBV4-3; the TRBD1 assignment by TCRdb is unverifiable without DNA. The V gene's germline CDR1 is LGHNA and CDR2 YSLEER. The CDR3 spans 16 residues. The CDR3 sequence: CASSQERGSAGNTIYF.

This clonotype is medium-sized by frequency. The genes are TRBV12-3 or TRBV12-4 and TRBJ1-2. The CDR3 runs to 16 residues. CDR3: CASSPLGTKLSYGYTF.

By frequency, this clonotype registers medium-sized. This chain joins TRBV6-6 and TRBJ1-1; with no DNA, the TCRdb D assignment of TRBD1 cannot be verified. The length of the CDR3 is 14 residues. Per germline, CDR1 MNHNY and CDR2 SVGAGI (reference sequence). CDR3 loop: CASSYSQGDTEAFF.

This clonotype is deemed medium-sized by its frequency. The genes are TRBV7-2 and TRBJ1-1; TCRdb names TRBD1, which stays unverified in the absence of DNA. The CDR3 contains 13 residues. Germline CDR1 and CDR2: SGHTA and FQGNSA. The CDR3 here is CASGQGANTEAFF.

This clonotype is large by frequency. V gene TRBV5-1 combines with J gene TRBJ2-1; lacking DNA, the TRBD1 call made by TCRdb goes unchecked. The CDR3 runs to 16 residues. Germline CDR1 SGHRS, CDR2 YFSETQ. CDR3: CASSLMWRQVGDEQFF.

This clonotype registers medium-sized by frequency. The rearrangement joins TRBV29-1 to TRBJ1-1. Germline CDR1 and CDR2: SQVTM and ANQGSEA. This CDR3 spans 11 amino acids. The CDR3 loop is CSVGGRTEAFF.

This clonotype registers large (0.1 to 1%) by frequency. V gene TRBV20-1 combines with J gene TRBJ2-2. This CDR3 region has 13 residues. Germline assignment: CDR1 DFQATT and CDR2 SNEGSKA (reference sequence). CDR3: CSASSQSTGELFF.

In terms of frequency, this clonotype is medium-sized. The chain links TRBV10-3 to TRBJ2-2; checking the TCRdb D call of TRBD1 is not possible without DNA. The CDR3 sequence is 15 residues long. Germline CDR1 ENHRY, CDR2 SYGVKD. The chain's CDR3 is CAATGQQGLSGELFF.

Its frequency marks this clonotype as large. The chain uses TRBV5-1 and TRBJ2-7; lacking DNA, the TRBD1 call made by TCRdb goes unchecked. Germline values: CDR1 SGHRS, CDR2 YFSETQ. CDR3 length: 15 residues. The CDR3 sequence: CASAPTWDRAYEQYF.

The rearrangement links TRBV6-4 to TRBJ2-5; TCRdb gives TRBD1 as the D gene, but with no DNA this cannot be confirmed. CDR3 length equals 15 residues. Germline-derived CDR1 and CDR2 are MRHNA and SNTAGT. This CDR3 is CASSPGTGGQETQYF.

In terms of frequency, this clonotype is large. J is TRBJ2-7 and V is TRBV11-3; checking the TCRdb D call of TRBD1 is not possible without DNA. The germline CDR1 and CDR2 sequences are SGHNT and YENEEA. CDR3 length: 11 amino acids. The CDR3 region is CASSADSEQYF. Drawing the rest from reference TRBV11-3 and TRBJ2-7, the complete variable domain is EAGVVQSPRYKIIEKKQPVAFWCNPISGHNTLYWYLQNLGQGPELLIRYENEEAVDDSQLPKDRFSAERLKGVDSTLKIQPAELGDSAVYLCASSADSEQYFGPGTRLTVT.

This chain uses TRBV6-5 with TRBJ1-4. The CDR3 is 16 amino acids. Germline lookup yields CDR1 MNHEY and CDR2 SVGAGI. The chain's CDR3 is CASSYSGQRLGEKLFF.